The present TCR beta chain was sequenced within a study of T cells in Graves' hyperthyroidism and ophthalmopathy. Study-wide points: Most expanded thyroid clonotypes above 0.001 recurred in blood.

There are many counts of this clonotype. Its matching antigen is unknown. Researchers amplified the TCR beta CDR3 regions from RNA transcripts. The primer set for the first-round RT-PCR of the TCR CDR3 was HTBI. TCRdb called the multiplex PCR reads again in MiXCR, with one record for every CDR3 protein. The sample records 600,000 or so distinct CDR3 sequences, approximately 14% being singletons. Germline V lookup: CDR1 ENHRY, CDR2 SYGVKD. The ends were cut back, 4 bases at V and 1 base at J, with 2 bases in the middle. The CDR3 consists of 11 residues. Material for sequencing was blood. This TCR was sampled from a woman aged 50 to 60 with Graves' ophthalmopathy. The chain joins TRBV10-3 to TRBJ2-7; D gene ambiguous. Here the CDR3 DNA reads TGTGCCATCAGTGGATCCTACGAGCAGTACTTC. It codes for CAISGSYEQYF.